This T cell receptor (beta chain) was captured in a study of cytomegalovirus exposure and HLA in healthy donors. With respect to this clone: The antigen remains unidentified.

General observations from the study: As immune exposure information, only CMV serostatus was available. Rarity characterized most TCR sequences, yet some public TCRs appeared in many donors. The study listed approximately 160 cytomegalovirus-associated TCR beta chains. Clonal expansion, a later analysis showed, was greater in HLA-associated TCR beta chains than in equally common others.

Primers included in the PCR were 60 Vbeta and 13 Jbeta primers. TCRdb's table, derived via immunoSEQ multiplex PCR, lists solely in-frame clones and lacks some. The sample consists of about 160,000 clones, roughly 65% of them appearing once. Per germline, CDR1 MDHEN and CDR2 SYDVKM. The V end was cut by 4 bases, the J end by 0 bases, with 16 bases between. This CDR3 is 17 amino acids long. Sequencing was done on a sample of PBMCs. This sequence joins TRBV28 and TRBJ2-1; D may be TRBD2 (7 bases). This clonotype was sampled from a young man in good health and CMV-seropositive. The CDR3 DNA sequence: TGTGCCAGCAGTTCTGGGGGGCTAGCGGCCTCCTACAATGAGCAGTTCTTC. Its protein product is CASSSGGLAASYNEQFF.